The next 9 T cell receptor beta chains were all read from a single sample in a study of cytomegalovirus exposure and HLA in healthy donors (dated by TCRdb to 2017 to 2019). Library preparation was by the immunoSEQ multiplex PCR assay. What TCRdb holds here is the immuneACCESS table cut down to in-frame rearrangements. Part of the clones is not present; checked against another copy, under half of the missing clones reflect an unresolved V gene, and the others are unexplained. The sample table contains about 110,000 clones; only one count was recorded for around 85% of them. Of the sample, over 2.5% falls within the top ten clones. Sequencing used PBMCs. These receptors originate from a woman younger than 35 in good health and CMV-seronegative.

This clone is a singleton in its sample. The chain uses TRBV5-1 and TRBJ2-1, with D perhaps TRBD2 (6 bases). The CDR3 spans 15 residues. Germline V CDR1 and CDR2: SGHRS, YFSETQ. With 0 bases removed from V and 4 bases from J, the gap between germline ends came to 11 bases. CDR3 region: CASSLGLVGYNEQFF. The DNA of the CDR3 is TGCGCCAGCAGCTTGGGACTAGTCGGATACAATGAGCAGTTCTTC.

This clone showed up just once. The CDR3: CASSLMGGTDTQYF. The CDR3 DNA is TGTGCCAGCAGCTTAATGGGGGGAACAGATACGCAGTATTTT. The chain has TRBV11-2 and TRBJ2-3; TRBD2 is a possible D gene (6 bases). V was shortened by 2 bases and J by 3 bases, with 9 bases between the two germline ends. CDR1 is SGHAT, CDR2 FQNNGV, per germline. The CDR3 is 14 amino acids.

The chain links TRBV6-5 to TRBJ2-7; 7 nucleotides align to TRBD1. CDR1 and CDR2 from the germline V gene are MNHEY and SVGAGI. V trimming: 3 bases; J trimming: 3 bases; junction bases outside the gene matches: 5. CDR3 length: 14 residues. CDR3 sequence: CASSYLPGGYEQYF. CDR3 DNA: TGTGCCAGCAGTTATCTTCCAGGGGGCTACGAGCAGTACTTC.

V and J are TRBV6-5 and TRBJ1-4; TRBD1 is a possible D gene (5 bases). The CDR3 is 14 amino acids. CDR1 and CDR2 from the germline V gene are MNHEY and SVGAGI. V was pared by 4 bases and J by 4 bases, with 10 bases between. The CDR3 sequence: CASSSTARNEKLFF. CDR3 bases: TGTGCCAGCAGTTCGACAGCCCGTAATGAAAAACTGTTTTTT.

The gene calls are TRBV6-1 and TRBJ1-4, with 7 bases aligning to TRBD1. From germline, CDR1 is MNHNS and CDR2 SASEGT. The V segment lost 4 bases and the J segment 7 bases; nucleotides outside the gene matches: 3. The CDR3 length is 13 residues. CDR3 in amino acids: CASSGGGGEKLFF. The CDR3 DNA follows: TGTGCCAGCAGTGGAGGGGGCGGTGAAAAACTGTTTTTT.

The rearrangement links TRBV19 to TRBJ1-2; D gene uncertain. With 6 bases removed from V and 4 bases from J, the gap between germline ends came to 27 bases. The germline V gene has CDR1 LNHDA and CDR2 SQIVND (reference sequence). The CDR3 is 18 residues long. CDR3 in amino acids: CASRTNRWEGPFGYGYTF. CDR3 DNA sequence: TGTGCCAGTAGGACTAATCGTTGGGAGGGCCCTTTCGGCTATGGCTACACCTTC.

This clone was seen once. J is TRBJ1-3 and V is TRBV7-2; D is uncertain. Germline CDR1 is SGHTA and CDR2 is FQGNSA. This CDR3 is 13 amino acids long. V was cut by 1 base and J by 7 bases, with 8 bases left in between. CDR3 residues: CASSLGLPNTIYF. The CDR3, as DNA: TGTGCCAGCAGCTTAGGACTCCCGAACACCATATATTTT.

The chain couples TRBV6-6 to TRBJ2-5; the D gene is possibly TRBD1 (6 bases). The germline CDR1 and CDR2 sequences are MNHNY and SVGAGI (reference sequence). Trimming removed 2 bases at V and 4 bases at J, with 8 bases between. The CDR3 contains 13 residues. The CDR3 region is CASSYIQGETQYF. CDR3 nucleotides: TGTGCCAGCAGTTACATACAGGGAGAGACCCAGTACTTC.

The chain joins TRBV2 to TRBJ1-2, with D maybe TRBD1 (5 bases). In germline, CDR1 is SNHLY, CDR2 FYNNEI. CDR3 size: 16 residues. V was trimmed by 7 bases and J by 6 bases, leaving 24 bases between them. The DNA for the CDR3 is TGTGCCAGCACCGTATTAGGCGGGGGATCCCCTAATGGCTACACCTTC. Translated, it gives CASTVLGGGSPNGYTF.